The clone carrying this T cell receptor beta chain appeared a few times. No antigen is known for it. The sample originates from a study of human T cells and chemical hapten exposure. Study summary: Small volume differences among pooled libraries mainly caused per-sample TCR yield variation. Broader study findings: Among TCRs, those above 1 in 1000 frequency were unaffected by DPC sensitization.

The CDR3 covers 16 residues. Trimming removed 0 bases from V and 5 bases from J; junction bases left unmatched: 5. Per germline, CDR1 LGHNA and CDR2 YNFKEQ. TCRdb recomputed calls from the RACE reads with MiXCR, one row per CDR3 protein. The table lists 65,000 to 95,000 distinct CDR3 sequences, around 9.4% of them singletons, with approximately 1.5% in the top ten. As for time point: healthy volunteer bleed at 6 weeks. Extraction of total RNA was performed on unfractionated whole blood. J is TRBJ2-7 and V is TRBV4-2; 12 positions agree with TRBD2. The TCR sequence derives from a female donor in good health. Some clones in this sample may be carry-over from other donors' samples. The specimen was whole blood. DNA for the CDR3: TGTGCCAGCAGCCAAGATGCTAGCGGGGGGGCCAACGAGCAGTACTTC. Its translation is CASSQDASGGANEQYF.